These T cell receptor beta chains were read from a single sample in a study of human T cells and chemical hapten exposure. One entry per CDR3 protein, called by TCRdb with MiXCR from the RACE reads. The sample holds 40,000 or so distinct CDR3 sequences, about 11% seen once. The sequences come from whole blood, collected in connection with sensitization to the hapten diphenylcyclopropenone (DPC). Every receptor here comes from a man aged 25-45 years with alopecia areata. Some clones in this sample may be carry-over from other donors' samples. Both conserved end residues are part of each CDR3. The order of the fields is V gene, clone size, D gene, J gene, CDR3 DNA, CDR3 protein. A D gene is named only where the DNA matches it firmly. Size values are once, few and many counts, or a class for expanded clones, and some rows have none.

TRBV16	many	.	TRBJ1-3	TGTGCCAGCAGCCAATCCGGGACACCAGGAAACACCATATATTTT	CASSQSGTPGNTIYF
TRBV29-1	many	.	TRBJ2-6	TGCAGCGTTGGCCCTGGATCTGGGGCCAACGTCCTGACTTTC	CSVGPGSGANVLTF
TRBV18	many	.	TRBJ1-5	TGTGCCAGCTCACCATGGGGGGTCAATCAGCCCCAGCATTTT	CASSPWGVNQPQHF
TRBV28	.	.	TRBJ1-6	TGTGCCAGCAGTTTATACCGACAGAATTCACCCCTCCACTTT	CASSLYRQNSPLHF
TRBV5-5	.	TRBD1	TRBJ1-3	TGTGCCAGCAGCCGGGGACAGGCCTCTGGAAACACCATATATTTT	CASSRGQASGNTIYF
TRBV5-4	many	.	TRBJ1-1	TGTGCCAGCAGCCCCAGGGAAAACACTGAAGCTTTCTTT	CASSPRENTEAFF
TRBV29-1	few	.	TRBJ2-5	TGCAGCGTTGAAGATCCTGGGGAGACCCAGTACTTC	CSVEDPGETQYF
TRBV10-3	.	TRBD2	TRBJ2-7	TGTGCCATCAGTCTTCGGCAGATCAGCGGGACGACCTACGAGCAGTACTTC	CAISLRQISGTTYEQYF
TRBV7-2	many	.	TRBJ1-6	TGTGCCAGCAGCTCCGGACAGAGCTCCTATAATTCACCCCTCCACTTT	CASSSGQSSYNSPLHF
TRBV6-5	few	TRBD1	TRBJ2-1	TGTGCCAGCAGTTACCCTGACAGGGCCAATGAGCAGTTCTTC	CASSYPDRANEQFF
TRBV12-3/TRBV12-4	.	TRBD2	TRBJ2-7	TGTGCCAGCAGTTGGGGGACTAGCAGTAGCTACGAGCAGTACTTC	CASSWGTSSSYEQYF
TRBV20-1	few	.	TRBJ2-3	TGCAGTGCTCCCCTCCTAACTGTCACAGATACGCAGTATTTT	CSAPLLTVTDTQYF
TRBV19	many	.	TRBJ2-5	TGTGCCAGTAGTATAGTAAGGAGAGACCAAGAGACCCAGTACTTC	CASSIVRRDQETQYF
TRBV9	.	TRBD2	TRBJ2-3	TGTGCCAGCAGCGGGAGACTAGCGGACACAGATACGCAGTATTTT	CASSGRLADTDTQYF
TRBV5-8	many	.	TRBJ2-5	TGTGCCAGCAGCTTGGGACTGGCCCAAGAGACCCAGTACTTC	CASSLGLAQETQYF
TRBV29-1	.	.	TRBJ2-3	TGCAGCGTTGAAGTAGGGGGAGATACGCAGTATTTT	CSVEVGGDTQYF
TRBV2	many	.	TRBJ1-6	TGTGCCAGCGGCACCCCCAGGGGCGCTAATTCACCCCTCCACTTT	CASGTPRGANSPLHF
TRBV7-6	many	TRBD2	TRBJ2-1	TGTGCCAGCAGCCCTAGCGGGGTGGGCAGTGGGCAGTTCTTC	CASSPSGVGSGQFF
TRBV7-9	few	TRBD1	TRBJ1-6	TGTGCCAGCAGCCAAGGGACAGATCGTTCACCCCTCCACTTT	CASSQGTDRSPLHF
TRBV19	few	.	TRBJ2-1	TGTGCCAGTAGTTCTACCGCGTTGGTCAATGAGCAGTTCTTC	CASSSTALVNEQFF
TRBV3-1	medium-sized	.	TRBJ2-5	TGTGCCAGCAGCTTGAGGCTCCAAGAGACCCAGTACTTC	CASSLRLQETQYF
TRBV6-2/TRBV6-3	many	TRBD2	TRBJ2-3	TGTGCCAGCAGTTCCTTTATGACTAGCGAAAGCACAGATACGCAGTATTTT	CASSSFMTSESTDTQYF
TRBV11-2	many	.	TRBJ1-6	TGTGCCAGCAGCTTAGATGGGTACCCCAACTCACCCCTCCACTTT	CASSLDGYPNSPLHF
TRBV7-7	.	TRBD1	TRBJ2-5	TGTGCCAGCAGCCCCAAAATAGGGACAGGGGCCCAGGAGACCCAGTACTTC	CASSPKIGTGAQETQYF
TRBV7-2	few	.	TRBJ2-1	TGTGCCAGCAGCCCCACCGGGACCCGCCTAAGAGAGCAGTTCTTC	CASSPTGTRLREQFF
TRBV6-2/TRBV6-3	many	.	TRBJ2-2	TGTGCCAGCAGTTACTCGGTTAGAACCCAAAAACGGACCGGGGAGCTGTTTTTT	CASSYSVRTQKRTGELFF
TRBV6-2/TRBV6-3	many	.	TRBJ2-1	TGTGCCAGCTCCGGAGGGAGCTCCTACAATGAGCAGTTCTTC	CASSGGSSYNEQFF
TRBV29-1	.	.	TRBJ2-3	TGCAGCGTCGCCCCTAGCACAGATACGCAGTATTTT	CSVAPSTDTQYF
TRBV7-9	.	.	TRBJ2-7	TGTGCCAGCGGTTCAGGGATCCTTAAGCAGTACTTC	CASGSGILKQYF
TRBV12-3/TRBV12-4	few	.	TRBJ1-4	TGTGCCAGCAGTTCAAGGGCAGGGGCCACAACTAATGAAAAACTGTTTTTT	CASSSRAGATTNEKLFF
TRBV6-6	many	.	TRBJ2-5	TGTGCCAGCAGTTTAGGGGGACGACAAGAGACCCAGTACTTC	CASSLGGRQETQYF
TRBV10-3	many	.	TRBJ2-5	TGTGCCATCAGTGCCACTCCAAACTCCCAAGAGACCCAGTACTTC	CAISATPNSQETQYF
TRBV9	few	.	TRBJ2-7	TGTGCCAGCAGCGTAGAGAAGTTTGGGGACGAGCAGTACTTC	CASSVEKFGDEQYF